The 23 T cell receptor beta chains presented below share a single source sample, sequenced in a study of cytomegalovirus exposure and HLA in healthy donors. The PCR employed 60 Vbeta primers together with 13 Jbeta primers. The table came from immunoSEQ multiplex PCR; TCRdb's copy has only in-frame clones and leaves some out. The data contain about 180,000 clones, more than 65% of them singletons. The sample taken for sequencing was PBMCs. Receptors originate from a woman in her 30s in good health and CMV-seropositive.

The CDR3 spells CASSPGSIGELFF. The CDR3 region has the DNA TGTGCCAGCAGCCCAGGGTCTATCGGGGAGCTGTTTTTT. The chain joins TRBV7-3 to TRBJ2-2; TRBD1 might be the D (5 bases). V lost 5 bases to trimming and J lost 7 bases, with 11 bases between them. Germline CDR1 and CDR2: SGHTA and FQGTGA. The CDR3 runs 13 residues.

This sequence joins TRBV11-1 and TRBJ1-6, with D perhaps TRBD1 (6 bases). The CDR3 runs 18 residues. Germline V lookup: CDR1 SGHAT, CDR2 FQDESV (reference sequence). V was shortened by 2 bases and J by 0 bases, with 14 bases between the two germline ends. In DNA form, the CDR3 reads TGTGCCAGCAGCTTACAGGGGCCCCGGAGCTCCTATAATTCACCCCTCCACTTT. It yields the protein CASSLQGPRSSYNSPLHF.

This clone was picked up one time. V usage is TRBV6-1 and J usage is TRBJ2-4; 7 nucleotides align to TRBD1. V lost 3 bases, J lost 0 bases, and 5 bases stayed unmatched. The CDR3 length is 16 residues. Germline CDR1 MNHNS, CDR2 SASEGT. This CDR3 is CASSDDRVLAKNIQYF. For the CDR3, the DNA is TGTGCCAGCAGTGACGACAGGGTTCTAGCCAAAAACATTCAGTACTTC.

The chain couples TRBV4-3 to TRBJ1-2; possible D gene TRBD1, 5 bases. Germline V lookup: CDR1 LGHNA, CDR2 YSLEER. The CDR3 is 14 residues long. V was pared by 4 bases and J by 2 bases, with 11 bases between. In DNA form, the CDR3 reads TGCGCCAGCAGCCGGTCCCAGGGAAACTATGGCTACACCTTC. Translated, it gives CASSRSQGNYGYTF.

The CDR3 protein is CASSLLSQGNSPLHF. In DNA form, the CDR3 reads TGTGCCAGCAGCTTGCTCTCACAGGGGAATTCACCCCTCCACTTT. This chain uses TRBV5-6 with TRBJ1-6; 7 positions agree with TRBD1. The CDR3 is made up of 15 amino acids. The J segment lost 7 bases and the V segment lost 1 base, leaving 5 bases of the junction unmatched. Germline CDR1 is SGHDT and CDR2 is YYEEEE.

The chain combines TRBV5-4 with TRBJ1-1; tentative D call: TRBD1 (5 bases). Trimming cost V 8 bases and J 7 bases, with 18 bases left between them. The CDR3 runs to 13 residues. CDR1 is SGHNT, CDR2 YYREEE, per germline (reference sequence). DNA for the CDR3: TGTGCCAGTTCCAATTGGGGGGGGAATGAAGCTTTCTTT. It encodes CASSNWGGNEAFF.

This sequence joins TRBV19 and TRBJ2-7, with TRBD1 identical over 10 bases. Germline V gene sequence: CDR1 LNHDA, CDR2 SQIVND (reference sequence). V lost 9 bases, J lost 5 bases, and 13 bases stayed unmatched. This CDR3 region has 15 residues. CDR3 sequence (DNA): TGTGCCAGCCCTTATCGGGACAGGGGAGGTCACGAGCAGTACTTC. Translation: CASPYRDRGGHEQYF.

The rearrangement links TRBV6-1 to TRBJ1-2; D is undetermined. The germline gives CDR1 MNHNS, CDR2 SASEGT. V lost 5 bases, J lost 8 bases, and 9 bases lay in between. This CDR3 has 11 amino acids. CDR3 in DNA: TGTGCCAGCAGTTATCCGGGAGGCTACACCTTC. Its protein product is CASSYPGGYTF.

The CDR3 loop is CASSTTSGAGTQYF. CDR3 coding DNA: TGTGCCAGCAGTACGACTAGCGGGGCCGGGACCCAGTACTTC. The genes are TRBV2 and TRBJ2-5, with TRBD2 matching over 11 bases. The V and J ends lost 5 bases and 7 bases, in that order; junction bases with no gene match: 6. There are 14 residues in the CDR3. The germline V gene has CDR1 SNHLY and CDR2 FYNNEI.

The rearrangement links TRBV7-2 to TRBJ2-2, with 9 bases matching TRBD1. This CDR3 spans 17 amino acids. CDR1 is SGHTA, CDR2 FQGNSA, per germline. Unmatched junction bases numbered 8, after V lost 1 base and J lost 5 bases. CDR3 region: CASSLVSGTGITGELFF. The CDR3 DNA reads as TGTGCCAGCAGCTTAGTAAGCGGGACAGGGATAACCGGGGAGCTGTTTTTT.

The chain recombines TRBV6-1 with TRBJ1-3; 8 bases are a match to TRBD1. Germline CDR1 and CDR2: MNHNS and SASEGT. V lost 0 bases, J lost 5 bases, and 3 bases stayed unmatched. The CDR3 has 15 amino acids. The chain's CDR3 is CASSEATGGRNTIYF. DNA of the CDR3: TGTGCCAGCAGTGAAGCAACAGGGGGACGAAACACCATATATTTT.

About this clone itself: The same CDR3 also results from other DNA sequences found in this sample. The chain uses TRBV27 and TRBJ2-7; maybe TRBD2 (6 bases). The CDR3 runs to 14 residues. CDR1 and CDR2 from the germline V gene are MNHEY and SMNVEV (reference sequence). V was cut by 9 bases and J by 5 bases, with 20 bases left in between. CDR3 region: CASRSVGGRHEQYF. For the CDR3, the DNA is TGTGCCAGTAGATCGGTGGGGGGAAGGCACGAGCAGTACTTC.

This clone was counted only a few times. The V and J genes are TRBV9 and TRBJ2-2, with 8 positions matching TRBD2. The ends lost 0 bases at V and 2 bases at J; junction bases unmatched: 3. CDR1 is SGDLS, CDR2 YYNGEE, per germline. This CDR3 region has 16 residues. CDR3 residues: CASSVVAGGNTGELFF. CDR3 coding DNA: TGTGCCAGCAGCGTAGTGGCGGGGGGAAACACCGGGGAGCTGTTTTTT.

J is TRBJ1-2 and V is TRBV7-2; D not resolved. CDR1 is SGHTA, CDR2 FQGNSA, per germline. This CDR3 contains 13 residues. V shed 6 bases and J shed 2 bases, with 10 bases lying between them. The CDR3 region has the DNA TGTGCCAGCAGTAAGGGAGCGAACTATGGCTACACCTTC. Amino acid sequence: CASSKGANYGYTF. The full variable domain, completed using reference TRBV7-2 and TRBJ1-2, is GAGVSQSPSNKVTEKGKDVELRCDPISGHTALYWYRQSLGQGLEFLIYFQGNSAPDKSGLPSDRFSAERTGGSVSTLTIQRTQQEDSAVYLCASSKGANYGYTFGSGTRLTVV.

This clone appeared a few times. The V call is TRBV19, the J call TRBJ2-7; tentative D call: TRBD2 (6 bases). V lost 1 base to trimming and J lost 3 bases, with 13 bases between them. The CDR3 runs 15 residues. CDR1 is LNHDA, CDR2 SQIVND, per germline (reference sequence). The DNA of the CDR3 is TGTGCCAGTAGTATAGTCGGGGGAGAAGGCTACGAGCAGTACTTC. The encoded protein is CASSIVGGEGYEQYF. The complete variable domain, with remaining parts taken from reference TRBV19 and TRBJ2-7, reads DGGITQSPKYLFRKEGQNVTLSCEQNLNHDAMYWYRQDPGQGLRLIYYSQIVNDFQKGDIAEGYSVSREKKESFPLTVTSAQKNPTAFYLCASSIVGGEGYEQYFGPGTRLTVT.

The J gene is TRBJ1-1, the V gene TRBV19; 7 bases agree with TRBD1. Germline CDR1 reads LNHDA; CDR2 reads SQIVND (reference sequence). Trimming at V came to 7 bases and at J to 4 bases, leaving 9 bases not matched to a gene. The CDR3 has 14 residues. In nucleotides, the CDR3 is TGTGCCAGTATCCAGGGACAGCTGAGCACTGAAGCTTTCTTT. Translating gives CASIQGQLSTEAFF. Supplemented by reference TRBV19 and TRBJ1-1, the full variable domain reads DGGITQSPKYLFRKEGQNVTLSCEQNLNHDAMYWYRQDPGQGLRLIYYSQIVNDFQKGDIAEGYSVSREKKESFPLTVTSAQKNPTAFYLCASIQGQLSTEAFFGQGTRLTVV.

This clone was seen a few times. This chain connects TRBV7-6 to TRBJ2-7; TRBD1 matches at 10 bases. CDR3 length: 14 residues. Germline trimming cut 8 bases from V and 4 bases from J; bases unmatched to any gene: 8. Per the germline V gene, CDR1 is SGHVS and CDR2 is FNYEAQ. CDR3 amino acids: CASGTLDRGYEQYF. DNA of the CDR3: TGTGCCAGCGGTACCCTGGACAGGGGGTACGAGCAGTACTTC.

The rearrangement uses TRBV19 and TRBJ1-3; unclear D gene. There are 14 residues in the CDR3. V was pared by 6 bases and J by 1 base, with 10 bases between. CDR1 is LNHDA and CDR2 is SQIVND in the germline V gene (reference sequence). The CDR3 DNA reads as TGTGCCAGTAGATCCGGTTTTTCTGGAAACACCATATATTTT. It translates to CASRSGFSGNTIYF.

This chain links TRBV9 with TRBJ1-3, with D uncertain. The CDR3 has 13 amino acids. Germline V gene data show CDR1 as SGDLS and CDR2 as YYNGEE. Trimming pared 4 bases from V and 3 bases from J, leaving 8 bases between. CDR3 in DNA: TGTGCCAGCAGCCCCCTCTTTGGAAACACCATATATTTT. It is translated as CASSPLFGNTIYF.

In this sample, this clone turned up once. This chain joins TRBV7-2 and TRBJ2-6; D is possibly TRBD2 (5 bases). V lost 3 bases and J lost 4, with 7 bases in between. Germline-derived CDR1 and CDR2 are SGHTA and FQGNSA. CDR3 length equals 14 residues. The CDR3 region is CASSFPGGANVLTF. The DNA of the CDR3 is TGTGCCAGCAGCTTCCCGGGAGGGGCCAACGTCCTGACTTTC.

CDR3 protein: CASRKNSGGPYEQYF. In DNA form, the CDR3 reads TGTGCCAGCAGGAAGAATAGCGGGGGCCCCTACGAGCAGTACTTC. V gene TRBV6-5 combines with J gene TRBJ2-7; 9 bases agree with TRBD2. The CDR3 extends over 15 amino acids. Germline V gene sequence: CDR1 MNHEY, CDR2 SVGAGI. The V gene end was trimmed by 6 bases and the J gene end by 2 bases; junction bases not matched to a gene: 8.

This clone appeared a single time. This sequence joins TRBV5-1 and TRBJ2-3, with D possibly being TRBD1 (6 bases). Germline lookup yields CDR1 SGHRS and CDR2 YFSETQ. Trimming pared 4 bases from V and 2 bases from J, leaving 11 bases between. The length of the CDR3 is 14 residues. The DNA for the CDR3 is TGCGCCAGCAGCAGGGACACCACCACAGATACGCAGTATTTT. Translating it yields CASSRDTTTDTQYF. Based on the CDR3 plus reference TRBV5-1 and TRBJ2-3, the full variable domain is KAGVTQTPRYLIKTRGQQVTLSCSPISGHRSVSWYQQTPGQGLQFLFEYFSETQRNKGNFPGRFSGRQFSNSRSEMNVSTLELGDSALYLCASSRDTTTDTQYFGPGTRLTVL.

V and J are TRBV4-1 and TRBJ2-7; 13 nucleotides line up with TRBD2. Germline values: CDR1 MGHRA, CDR2 YSYEKL. With V trimmed by 1 base and J by 7 bases, 7 bases remained unmatched. CDR3 length: 16 residues. In DNA form, the CDR3 reads TGCGCCAGCAGCCAAGGACTAGCGGGGGGCAGTCGGGAGCAGTACTTC. This translates into CASSQGLAGGSREQYF.